This T cell receptor beta chain was retrieved from a study of identifying expanded T cells in peripheral blood. Study-wide results and caveats: Approximately 1.1 clones differed between technical replicates, versus approximately 17 and 20 over time. Variance in clone template counts between approximately two-week samples significantly increased with total template count across all healthy donors.

V dropped 5 bases and J dropped 2 bases, with 10 bases sitting between them. The CDR3 is made up of 13 amino acids. Per germline, CDR1 SGHAT and CDR2 FQDESV (reference sequence). With respect to this clone: Its antigen is undetermined.

Here immunoSEQ multiplex PCR was the method, and the copy in TCRdb shows in-frame clones only, minus some. The table records around 100,000 clones, approximately 90% of them present only once. Healthy donors had no documented immune events, such as infections, while sampled. This chain joins TRBV11-1 and TRBJ2-7; no clear D gene. Sequenced input: blood. The origin of this receptor is a person between 18 and 75 years old in good health. The CDR3 DNA follows: TGTGCCAGCAGCAGGGATTTGGCCTACGAGCAGTACTTC. It yields the protein CASSRDLAYEQYF.